These T cell receptor beta chains were read from a single sample in a study of cytomegalovirus exposure and HLA in healthy donors. TCRdb's table, derived via immunoSEQ multiplex PCR, lists solely in-frame clones and lacks some. This sample carries under 200,000 clones, over 65% of them seen once, and the ten largest clones take 2.4%. Sequencing was done on a sample of PBMCs. These receptors all stem from a man in his sixties in good health and CMV-seronegative. Both conserved end residues are part of each CDR3. Some rows mark clone size as missing; the rest say once, few, many or name a class of expanded clone.

J: TRBJ1-5; V: TRBV19; size: -; CDR3: CASSMQGLSNQPQHF
J: TRBJ1-4; V: TRBV29-1; size: -; CDR3: CSAGQGAGEKLFF
J: TRBJ2-6; V: TRBV6-5; size: -; CDR3: CASISSGANVLTF
J: TRBJ1-3; V: TRBV7-2; size: -; CDR3: CASSLDRQGAAGNTIYF
J: TRBJ2-1; V: TRBV5-1; size: -; CDR3: CASSLAGDYSYNEQFF
J: TRBJ2-5; V: TRBV30; size: -; CDR3: CAWGTGSAQYF
J: TRBJ2-3; V: TRBV25-1; size: -; CDR3: CASSDRGDPTDTQYF
J: TRBJ2-3; V: TRBV9; size: -; CDR3: CASSVYSGGASGDTQYF
J: TRBJ1-1; V: TRBV11-2; size: -; CDR3: CASSPGFSQAPEAFF
J: TRBJ1-1; V: TRBV6-5; size: -; CDR3: CASSYFRKTEAFF
J: TRBJ2-5; V: TRBV18; size: -; CDR3: CASSPMASETQYF
J: TRBJ2-1; V: TRBV29-1; size: -; CDR3: CSPGQIVPGQFF
J: TRBJ2-7; V: TRBV10-3; size: few; CDR3: CAISESKQGVRRDEQYF
J: TRBJ2-3; V: TRBV7-8; size: -; CDR3: CASSETGPTQYF
J: TRBJ2-7; V: TRBV27; size: -; CDR3: CASSLWGTSPPEQYF
J: TRBJ1-2; V: TRBV19; size: -; CDR3: CASSPPGQGTRYTF
J: TRBJ2-3; V: TRBV4-3; size: -; CDR3: CASSQGLAGSTDTQYF
J: TRBJ1-1; V: TRBV6-5; size: few; CDR3: CASSYTGTEMNTEAFF
J: TRBJ2-3; V: TRBV7-2; size: -; CDR3: CASSLPDYPMTDTQYF
J: TRBJ1-5; V: TRBV28; size: -; CDR3: CASSLPLITGSGGNQPQHF
J: TRBJ2-3; V: TRBV15; size: -; CDR3: CATSRDSGRRTDTQYF
J: TRBJ2-3; V: TRBV4-2; size: -; CDR3: CASSRVGGGGADTQYF
J: TRBJ2-7; V: TRBV10-1; size: -; CDR3: CASSEARRSYEQYF
J: TRBJ2-1; V: TRBV6-1; size: -; CDR3: CASSELQREQFF
J: TRBJ2-1; V: TRBV9; size: -; CDR3: CASSWGTGDNEQFF
J: TRBJ1-1; V: TRBV11-2; size: -; CDR3: CASSLDRGTEAFF
J: TRBJ1-4; V: TRBV28; size: -; CDR3: CASSWQAQNEKLFF
J: TRBJ2-7; V: TRBV6-5; size: -; CDR3: CASKRERQNTYEQYF
J: TRBJ1-1; V: TRBV23-1; size: few; CDR3: CASSQKSDRGAFCTEAFF
J: TRBJ1-4; V: TRBV4-1; size: once; CDR3: CASSQAPGGASGEKLFF
J: TRBJ2-7; V: TRBV14; size: -; CDR3: CASSQGTGYFYEQYF
J: TRBJ2-1; V: TRBV6-1; size: -; CDR3: CASSEAEAVGYNEQFF
J: TRBJ2-7; V: TRBV6-1; size: -; CDR3: CASSKGRSYEQYF
J: TRBJ1-3; V: TRBV11-2; size: -; CDR3: CASSLTPDRVAGNTIYF
J: TRBJ2-1; V: TRBV19; size: -; CDR3: CASSRGGEGNEQFF
J: TRBJ1-4; V: TRBV2; size: -; CDR3: CASIKGANEKLFF
J: TRBJ1-1; V: TRBV5-4; size: -; CDR3: CASSLAGSSTEAFF
J: TRBJ1-2; V: TRBV6-5; size: -; CDR3: CASTHVGQEAGGYPF
J: TRBJ2-7; V: TRBV5-6; size: -; CDR3: CASSLWNRFYEQYF
J: TRBJ1-6; V: TRBV11-2; size: -; CDR3: CASSLERRTLHF
J: TRBJ1-5; V: TRBV6-5; size: -; CDR3: CASSQGQGYQPQHF
J: TRBJ1-1; V: TRBV7-9; size: -; CDR3: CASKATGAVFMNTEAFF
J: TRBJ2-5; V: TRBV5-1; size: -; CDR3: CASSVSGSGQETQYF
J: TRBJ1-1; V: TRBV5-1; size: few; CDR3: CASSSTGVPFEAFF
J: TRBJ2-7; V: TRBV30; size: -; CDR3: CAWSGNEQYF
J: TRBJ1-5; V: TRBV5-6; size: -; CDR3: CASSLAGYGNQPQHF